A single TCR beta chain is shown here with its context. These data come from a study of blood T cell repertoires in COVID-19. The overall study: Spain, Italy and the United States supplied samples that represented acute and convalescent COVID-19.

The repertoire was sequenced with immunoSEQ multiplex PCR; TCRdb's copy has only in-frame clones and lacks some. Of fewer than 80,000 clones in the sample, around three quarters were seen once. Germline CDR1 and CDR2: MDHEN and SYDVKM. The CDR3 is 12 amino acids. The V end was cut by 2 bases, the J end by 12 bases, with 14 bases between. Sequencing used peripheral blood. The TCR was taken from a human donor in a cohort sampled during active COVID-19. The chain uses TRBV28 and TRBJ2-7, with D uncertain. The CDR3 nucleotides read TGTGCCAGCAGTTTAAGCCACCAAAGCACGTACTTC. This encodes CASSLSHQSTYF.